Described below is a single T cell receptor (beta chain) sequence and its context. Its antigen is currently unknown. This entry comes from a study of cytomegalovirus exposure and HLA in healthy donors. Study-level information: Sequencing of 150 million to 200 million T cells in an earlier analysis found some 100 million unique TCR beta sequences.

The study, taken as a whole, reports: An Asian-associated ancestry cluster reportedly showed fewer N-insertions than the approximately 600-donor mean in a later analysis. Sequence variants that were highly shared formed a cluster that was likely a sequencing artifact.

13 Jbeta primers and 60 Vbeta primers were used for the PCR. In the study's own analysis: About 83 million unique TCR beta chains, about 12 million shared, were counted in a later analysis. The repertoire was sequenced with immunoSEQ multiplex PCR; TCRdb's copy has only in-frame clones and lacks some. V and J calls and clone size are copied from that table; D and trimming were computed from the DNA. This table holds some 170,000 clones, around four fifths found once. The TCR comes from a man between 50 and 59 years old in good health and CMV-seropositive. Sample: PBMCs.

CDR3 nucleotide sequence: TGCAGTGCTAGCGGGGGCACTGAAGCTTTCTTT. Translation gives CSASGGTEAFF. V gene TRBV20-1 combines with J gene TRBJ1-1; TRBD1 might be the D (5 bases). Germline assignment: CDR1 DFQATT and CDR2 SNEGSKA (reference sequence). V lost 3 bases and J 4 bases, leaving 6 bases between the germline ends. The CDR3 extends over 11 amino acids.